This T cell receptor (beta chain) was obtained from a study of T cell responses to AZD1222 COVID-19 vaccine. Across the whole study: Some second doses came at about 4 weeks and others at about 12 weeks; these were pooled.

There are a few counts of this clone. Its cognate antigen is unknown. Germline-derived CDR1 and CDR2 are SGHTA and FQGNSA. This CDR3 is built from 17 residues. J lost 5 bases, V lost 2 bases, and 8 bases had no gene match. Broader study findings: The study identified only five or six AZD1222 recipients as seropositive at baseline. Epitopes outside B.1.351 and B.1.1.7 mutated regions reportedly drew nearly half of spike TCRs. Donors were mostly white British, more females; clonal diversity possibly underestimated.

Using immunoSEQ multiplex PCR, the repertoire was profiled, and TCRdb retains in-frame clones only, with some absent. The sample comprises about 140,000 clones, roughly 90% of which are singletons, and more than 5.5% rests with the top ten. The sequence came from an adult in good health. The chain couples TRBV7-2 to TRBJ2-2; 10 bases align to TRBD2. The specimen was peripheral blood, collected on day 0 of AZD1222 vaccination. The CDR3 DNA follows: TGTGCCAGCAGCTTAACCCGGGCTAGCGGGAGAACCGGGGAGCTGTTTTTT. Translating it yields CASSLTRASGRTGELFF.